This passage covers 17 T cell receptor beta chains from one sample sequenced in a study of T cell changes during pregnancy in multiple sclerosis. Generated by immunoSEQ multiplex PCR, the TCRdb table keeps only in-frame clones and is missing some. The sample contains about 64,000 clones, around 96% of which appear only once. The material was CD8+ T cells from peripheral blood mononuclear cells, obtained after pregnancy. Receptors were obtained from a female donor with multiple sclerosis, enrolled in a pregnancy study.

The J gene is TRBJ2-7, the V gene TRBV4-2; possibly TRBD2 for D (6 bases). Germline CDR1 LGHNA, CDR2 YNFKEQ. This CDR3 spans 14 amino acids. Trimming shortened V by 3 bases and J by 6 bases, and 15 bases separated the two germline ends. CDR3 coding DNA: TGTGCCAGCAGCCAGGGCCTTGGGGGAGGCGAGCAGTACTTC. Translated: CASSQGLGGGEQYF.

This clone was picked up one time. The chain links TRBV27 to TRBJ1-1; a possible D gene is TRBD1 (6 bases). The CDR3 runs 15 residues. CDR1 is MNHEY, CDR2 SMNVEV, per germline (reference sequence). Between the trimmed V and J ends, which lost 5 bases and 8 bases, there was a span of 21 bases. CDR3 region: CASSIQGLVAGEAFF. The CDR3 DNA reads TGTGCCAGCAGTATACAGGGTTTAGTGGCTGGAGAAGCTTTCTTT.

The chain has TRBV7-6 and TRBJ2-7; 11 nucleotides match TRBD2. V shed 5 bases and J 3 bases; nucleotides not matched to a gene: 15. In germline, CDR1 is SGHVS, CDR2 FNYEAQ. The CDR3 is made up of 18 amino acids. The CDR3 sequence is CASSPELAGGPFLYEQYF. CDR3 nucleotides: TGTGCCAGCAGCCCGGAGCTAGCGGGAGGCCCCTTTCTCTACGAGCAGTACTTC.

This chain uses TRBV6-1 with TRBJ2-7; 9 bases fit TRBD1. Germline V gene sequence: CDR1 MNHNS, CDR2 SASEGT. With 4 bases clipped from V and 5 bases from J, the junction kept 12 bases outside the gene matches. This CDR3 is 16 amino acids long. This CDR3 is CASSGGDRDGFNEQYF. The DNA of the CDR3 is TGTGCCAGCAGTGGGGGGGACAGGGATGGTTTTAACGAGCAGTACTTC.

The CDR3 loop reads CASSIAAGNEQYF. The CDR3 bases are TGTGCCAGTAGTATAGCGGCAGGGAACGAGCAGTACTTC. The chain links TRBV19 to TRBJ2-7, with D perhaps matching TRBD1 (5 bases). CDR1 LNHDA and CDR2 SQIVND come from the germline V gene (reference sequence). The V gene lost 1 base and the J gene lost 5 bases, with 9 bases spanning the gap. This CDR3 has 13 residues.

V is TRBV30 and J is TRBJ2-1; the match to TRBD2 covers 7 bases. The CDR3 extends over 14 amino acids. Germline trimming cut 4 bases from V and 8 bases from J; bases unmatched to any gene: 11. Germline assignment: CDR1 GTSNPN and CDR2 SVGIG (reference sequence). This CDR3 reads CAWKGIAGRDEQFF. The CDR3, as DNA: TGTGCCTGGAAAGGAATAGCGGGCAGGGATGAGCAGTTCTTC.

The CDR3, as DNA: TGTGCCAGTAACCCGGGGGGACTAGCGGGAAATTACGAGCAGTACTTC. Its translation: CASNPGGLAGNYEQYF. The genes are TRBV19 and TRBJ2-7; TRBD2 matches 13 bases. CDR3 length equals 16 residues. Trimming cost V 7 bases and J 4 bases; bases outside gene matches: 10. Germline V lookup: CDR1 LNHDA, CDR2 SQIVND (reference sequence).

This clone appeared once. The chain joins TRBV9 to TRBJ2-7; a weak D match, TRBD2 (5 bases). This CDR3 is 15 amino acids long. Trimming took off 3 bases at V and 2 bases at J, with 15 bases between the two ends. Germline V gene lookup returns CDR1 SGDLS and CDR2 YYNGEE. This CDR3 is CASSAQPDSAYEQYF. CDR3 sequence (DNA): TGTGCCAGCAGCGCCCAACCGGACTCCGCCTACGAGCAGTACTTC.

The chain combines TRBV4-3 with TRBJ2-7, with D maybe TRBD2 (6 bases). Germline lookup yields CDR1 LGHNA and CDR2 YSLEER. The CDR3 runs to 16 residues. Trimming removed 4 bases at V and 5 bases at J, with 21 bases between. The CDR3 bases are TGCGCCAGCAGCCCCGTCTCCGGGGACTCGTCAAACGAGCAGTACTTC. It specifies CASSPVSGDSSNEQYF.

The chain carries TRBV28 and TRBJ2-7; 12 positions match TRBD2. Germline assignment: CDR1 MDHEN and CDR2 SYDVKM. The CDR3 spans 17 residues. V dropped 3 bases and J dropped 6; count of bases not matched to a gene: 12. CDR3 sequence: CASSFHPTSGSRVEQYF. DNA for the CDR3: TGTGCCAGCAGTTTTCACCCGACTAGCGGGAGTAGGGTCGAGCAGTACTTC.

V usage is TRBV27 and J usage is TRBJ2-1; D is possibly TRBD1 (6 bases). Germline assignment: CDR1 MNHEY and CDR2 SMNVEV (reference sequence). CDR3 size: 18 residues. The V gene lost 0 bases and the J gene lost 0 bases, with 15 bases spanning the gap. The chain's CDR3 is CASSLSLVGGDSYNEQFF. The CDR3 nucleotides read TGTGCCAGCAGTTTATCCCTAGTAGGGGGTGACTCCTACAATGAGCAGTTCTTC.

This chain uses TRBV4-2 with TRBJ2-5; D ambiguous. This CDR3 has 13 residues. Germline CDR1 is LGHNA and CDR2 is YNFKEQ. The germline V and J ends were trimmed by 1 base and 5 bases, with 8 bases remaining between them. CDR3 sequence: CASSQALRETQYF. CDR3 DNA sequence: TGTGCCAGCAGCCAAGCGTTACGGGAGACCCAGTACTTC.

The chain combines TRBV9 with TRBJ2-3; 10 bases are shared with TRBD1. Per the germline V gene, CDR1 is SGDLS and CDR2 is YYNGEE. This CDR3 is built from 17 residues. J was trimmed by 2 bases and V by 0 bases; bases with no gene match: 6. CDR3 residues: CASSVEGDRGLTDTQYF. The DNA for the CDR3 is TGTGCCAGCAGCGTAGAGGGCGACAGGGGGCTCACAGATACGCAGTATTTT. Looking up the rest from reference TRBV9 and TRBJ2-3 gives the full variable domain: DSGVTQTPKHLITATGQRVTLRCSPRSGDLSVYWYQQSLDQGLQFLIQYYNGEERAKGNILERFSAQQFPDLHSELNLSSLELGDSALYFCASSVEGDRGLTDTQYFGPGTRLTVL.

The rearrangement links TRBV13 to TRBJ1-2, with a weak D call TRBD1 (5 bases). The ends were cut back, 4 bases at V and 6 bases at J, with 12 bases in the middle. Germline CDR1 is PRHDT and CDR2 is FYEKMQ (reference sequence). The CDR3 is 13 residues long. In DNA, the CDR3 is TGTGCCAGCAGCTCTTGGGGCGCCCATGGCTACACCTTC. Translated: CASSSWGAHGYTF.

This sequence joins TRBV19 and TRBJ2-5; 7 positions match TRBD1. The germline V gene encodes CDR1 LNHDA and CDR2 SQIVND (reference sequence). This CDR3 comprises 15 residues. The V gene end was trimmed by 10 bases and the J gene end by 0 bases; junction bases not matched to a gene: 11. The CDR3 nucleotides are TGTGCCACACTAGGGGGCCTAGAGAACCAAGAGACCCAGTACTTC. This translates into CATLGGLENQETQYF.

This chain connects TRBV25-1 to TRBJ2-4, with 9 positions matching TRBD2. Trimming cost V 6 bases and J 8 bases; bases outside gene matches: 5. The V gene's germline CDR1 is MGHDK and CDR2 SYGVNS. The CDR3 length is 13 residues. The CDR3 bases are TGTGCCAGCAGGGTTAGCGGGAGTGACATTCAGTACTTC. This sequence encodes CASRVSGSDIQYF. The full variable domain, completed using reference TRBV25-1 and TRBJ2-4, is EADIYQTPRYLVIGTGKKITLECSQTMGHDKMYWYQQDPGMELHLIHYSYGVNSTEKGDLSSESTVSRIRTEHFPLTLESARPSHTSQYLCASRVSGSDIQYFGAGTRLSVL.

V is TRBV15 and J is TRBJ2-3, with D possibly TRBD2 on 6 matching bases. Trimming took off 0 bases at V and 6 bases at J, with 7 bases between the two ends. This CDR3 comprises 13 residues. In germline, CDR1 is LNHNV, CDR2 YYDKDF (reference sequence). The CDR3 loop reads CATSRDGRDTQYF. In DNA form, the CDR3 reads TGTGCCACCAGCAGAGATGGGAGGGATACGCAGTATTTT.